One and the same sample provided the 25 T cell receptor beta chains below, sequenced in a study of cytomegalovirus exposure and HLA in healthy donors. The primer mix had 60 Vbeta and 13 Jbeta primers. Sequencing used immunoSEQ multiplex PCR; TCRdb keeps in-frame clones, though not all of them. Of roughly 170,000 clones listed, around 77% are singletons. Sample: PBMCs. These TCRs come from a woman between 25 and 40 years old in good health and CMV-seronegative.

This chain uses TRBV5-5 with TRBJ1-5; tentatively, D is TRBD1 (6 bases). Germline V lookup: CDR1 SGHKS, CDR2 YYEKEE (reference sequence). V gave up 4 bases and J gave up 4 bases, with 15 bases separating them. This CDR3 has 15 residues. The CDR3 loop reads CASSMDSPLNQPQHF. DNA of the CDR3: TGTGCCAGCAGCATGGACAGTCCCCTAAATCAGCCCCAGCATTTT.

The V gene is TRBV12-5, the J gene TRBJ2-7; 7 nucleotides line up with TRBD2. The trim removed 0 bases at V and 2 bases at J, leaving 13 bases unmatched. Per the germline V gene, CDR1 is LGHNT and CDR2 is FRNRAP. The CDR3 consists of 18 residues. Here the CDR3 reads CASGLVLGGVLSPYEQYF. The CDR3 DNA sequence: TGTGCTAGTGGTTTGGTACTGGGGGGGGTTCTTTCTCCCTACGAGCAGTACTTC.

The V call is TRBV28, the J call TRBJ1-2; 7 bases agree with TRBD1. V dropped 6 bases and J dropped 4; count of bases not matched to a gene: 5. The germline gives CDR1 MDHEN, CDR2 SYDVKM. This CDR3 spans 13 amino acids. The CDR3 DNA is TGTGCCAGCAGGCTACAGGGGTCCTATGGCTACACCTTC. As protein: CASRLQGSYGYTF.

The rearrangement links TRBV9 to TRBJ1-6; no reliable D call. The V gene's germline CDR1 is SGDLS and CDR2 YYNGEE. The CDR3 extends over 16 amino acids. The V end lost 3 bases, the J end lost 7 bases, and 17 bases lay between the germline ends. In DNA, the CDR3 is TGTGCCAGCAGCGCAGGTTCGGAGGGAATCAATTCACCCCTCCACTTT. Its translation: CASSAGSEGINSPLHF.

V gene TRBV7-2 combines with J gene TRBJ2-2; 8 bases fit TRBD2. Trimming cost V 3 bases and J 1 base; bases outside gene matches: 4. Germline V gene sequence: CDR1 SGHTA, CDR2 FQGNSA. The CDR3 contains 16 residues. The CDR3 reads CASSFGLAGNTGELFF. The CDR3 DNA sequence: TGTGCCAGCAGCTTCGGCCTAGCGGGGAACACCGGGGAGCTGTTTTTT.

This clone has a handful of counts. The CDR3 spells CASSPTGGDEQFF. CDR3 in DNA: TGTGCCAGCAGTCCGACAGGGGGCGATGAGCAGTTCTTC. J is TRBJ2-1 and V is TRBV27, with TRBD1 identical over 10 bases. Germline loops: CDR1 MNHEY, CDR2 SMNVEV (reference sequence). The CDR3 has 13 residues. V was pared by 5 bases and J by 8 bases, with 3 bases of the junction left unmatched.

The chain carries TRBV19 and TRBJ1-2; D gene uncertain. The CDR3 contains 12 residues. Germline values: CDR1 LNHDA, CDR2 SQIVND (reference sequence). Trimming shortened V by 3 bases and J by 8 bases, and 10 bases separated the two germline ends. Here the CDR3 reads CASSILSGGYTF. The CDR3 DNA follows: TGTGCCAGTAGTATCCTATCGGGGGGCTACACCTTC.

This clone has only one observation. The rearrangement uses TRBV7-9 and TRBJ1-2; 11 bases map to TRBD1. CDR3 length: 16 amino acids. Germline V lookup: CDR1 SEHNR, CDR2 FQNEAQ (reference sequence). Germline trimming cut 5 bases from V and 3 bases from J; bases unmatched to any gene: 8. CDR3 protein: CASSLGTGGLDYGYTF. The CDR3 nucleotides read TGTGCCAGCAGCCTGGGGACAGGGGGACTTGACTATGGCTACACCTTC.

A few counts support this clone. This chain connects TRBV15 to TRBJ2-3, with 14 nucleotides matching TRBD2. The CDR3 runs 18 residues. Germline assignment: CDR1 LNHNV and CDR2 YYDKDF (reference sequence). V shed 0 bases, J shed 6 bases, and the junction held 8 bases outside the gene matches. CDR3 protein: CATSRDPRLAGGPDTQYF. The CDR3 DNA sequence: TGTGCCACCAGCAGAGATCCCCGACTAGCGGGAGGGCCGGATACGCAGTATTTT.

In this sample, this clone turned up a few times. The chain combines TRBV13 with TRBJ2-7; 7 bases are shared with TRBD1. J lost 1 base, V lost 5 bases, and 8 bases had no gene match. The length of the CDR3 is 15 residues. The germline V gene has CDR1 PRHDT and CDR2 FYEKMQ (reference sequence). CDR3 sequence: CASSLRQGTSYEQYF. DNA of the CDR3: TGTGCCAGCAGCCTTCGACAGGGTACTTCCTACGAGCAGTACTTC.

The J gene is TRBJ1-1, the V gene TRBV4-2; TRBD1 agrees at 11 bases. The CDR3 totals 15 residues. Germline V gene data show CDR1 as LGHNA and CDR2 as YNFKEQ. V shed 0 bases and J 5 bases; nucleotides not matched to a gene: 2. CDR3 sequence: CASSQEGTGGTEAFF. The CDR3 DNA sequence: TGTGCCAGCAGCCAAGAAGGGACAGGGGGAACTGAAGCTTTCTTT.

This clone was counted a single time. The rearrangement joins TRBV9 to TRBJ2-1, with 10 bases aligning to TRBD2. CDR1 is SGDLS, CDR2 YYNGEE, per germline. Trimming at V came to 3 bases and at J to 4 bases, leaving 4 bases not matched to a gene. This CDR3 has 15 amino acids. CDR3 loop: CASSGGTSVYNEQFF. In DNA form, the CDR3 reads TGTGCCAGCAGCGGAGGGACTAGCGTTTACAATGAGCAGTTCTTC.

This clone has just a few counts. CDR3 residues: CASSLGSSGGGQETQYF. The CDR3 nucleotides read TGTGCCAGCAGCTTAGGCTCTAGCGGGGGGGGCCAAGAGACCCAGTACTTC. The chain employs TRBV11-2 and TRBJ2-5; 12 nucleotides line up with TRBD2. Germline CDR1 SGHAT, CDR2 FQNNGV. The trim removed 1 base at V and 1 base at J, leaving 4 bases unmatched. CDR3 size: 17 residues.

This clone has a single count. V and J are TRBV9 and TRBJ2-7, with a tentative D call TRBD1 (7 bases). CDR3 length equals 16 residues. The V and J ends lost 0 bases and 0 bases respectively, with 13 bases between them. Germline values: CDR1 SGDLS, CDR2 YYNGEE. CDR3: CASSVGGTVISYEQYF. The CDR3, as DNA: TGTGCCAGCAGCGTAGGCGGGACAGTGATCTCCTACGAGCAGTACTTC.

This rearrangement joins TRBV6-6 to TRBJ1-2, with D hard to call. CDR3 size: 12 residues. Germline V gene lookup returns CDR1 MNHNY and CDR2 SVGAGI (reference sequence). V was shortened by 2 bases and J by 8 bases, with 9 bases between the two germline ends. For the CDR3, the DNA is TGTGCCAGCAGTTACACGGGAGAAGGCTACACCTTC. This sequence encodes CASSYTGEGYTF.

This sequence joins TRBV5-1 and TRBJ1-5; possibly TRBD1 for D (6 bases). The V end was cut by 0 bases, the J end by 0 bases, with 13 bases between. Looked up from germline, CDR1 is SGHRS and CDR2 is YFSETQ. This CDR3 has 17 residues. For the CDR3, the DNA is TGCGCCAGCAGCTTGGCTTACAGGGTTTATAGCAATCAGCCCCAGCATTTT. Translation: CASSLAYRVYSNQPQHF.

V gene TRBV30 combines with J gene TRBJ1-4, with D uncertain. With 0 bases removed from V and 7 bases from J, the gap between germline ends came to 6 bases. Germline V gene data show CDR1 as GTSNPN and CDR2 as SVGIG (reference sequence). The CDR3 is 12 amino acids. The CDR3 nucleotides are TGTGCCTGGAGTGTTACAAGTGAAAAACTGTTTTTT. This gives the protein CAWSVTSEKLFF.

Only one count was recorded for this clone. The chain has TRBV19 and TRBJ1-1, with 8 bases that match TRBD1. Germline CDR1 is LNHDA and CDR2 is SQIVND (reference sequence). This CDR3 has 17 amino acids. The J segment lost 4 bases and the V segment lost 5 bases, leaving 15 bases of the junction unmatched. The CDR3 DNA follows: TGTGCCAGTAGTTTCAGGGGGCGAGGGGTACTGGTCACTGAAGCTTTCTTT. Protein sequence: CASSFRGRGVLVTEAFF.

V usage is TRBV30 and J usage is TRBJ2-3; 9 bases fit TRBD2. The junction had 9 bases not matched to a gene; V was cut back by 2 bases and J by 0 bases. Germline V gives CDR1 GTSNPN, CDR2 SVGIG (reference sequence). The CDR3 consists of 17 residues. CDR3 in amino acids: CAWSPLAGLRSTDTQYF. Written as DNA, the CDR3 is TGTGCCTGGAGTCCGCTAGCGGGGCTACGTAGCACAGATACGCAGTATTTT.

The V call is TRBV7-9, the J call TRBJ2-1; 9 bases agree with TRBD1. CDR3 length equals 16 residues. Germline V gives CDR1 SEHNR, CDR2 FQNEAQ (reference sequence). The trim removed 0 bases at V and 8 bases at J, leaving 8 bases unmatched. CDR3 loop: CASSLAFGTGMYEQFF. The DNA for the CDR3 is TGTGCCAGCAGCTTAGCGTTTGGGACAGGGATGTATGAGCAGTTCTTC.

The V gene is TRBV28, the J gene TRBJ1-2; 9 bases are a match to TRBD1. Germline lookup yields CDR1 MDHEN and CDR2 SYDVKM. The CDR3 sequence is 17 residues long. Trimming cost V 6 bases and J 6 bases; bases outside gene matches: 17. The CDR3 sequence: CASSRSGTGRLWDGYTF. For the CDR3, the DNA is TGTGCCAGCAGCCGATCCGGGACAGGGAGATTATGGGATGGCTACACCTTC.

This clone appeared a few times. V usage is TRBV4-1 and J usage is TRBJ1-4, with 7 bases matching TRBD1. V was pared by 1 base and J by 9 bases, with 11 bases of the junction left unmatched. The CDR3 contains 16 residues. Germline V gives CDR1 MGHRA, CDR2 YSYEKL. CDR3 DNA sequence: TGCGCCAGCAGCCAAGGGTGGGACAGCGTAGGACAAAAACTGTTTTTT. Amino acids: CASSQGWDSVGQKLFF.

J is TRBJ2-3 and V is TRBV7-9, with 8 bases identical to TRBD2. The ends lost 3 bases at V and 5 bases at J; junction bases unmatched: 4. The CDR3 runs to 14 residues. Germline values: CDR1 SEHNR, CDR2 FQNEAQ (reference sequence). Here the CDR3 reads CASSFLGTRDTQYF. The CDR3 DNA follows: TGTGCCAGCAGCTTCCTCGGGACTAGAGATACGCAGTATTTT. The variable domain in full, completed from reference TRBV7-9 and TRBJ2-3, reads DTGVSQNPRHKITKRGQNVTFRCDPISEHNRLYWYRQTLGQGPEFLTYFQNEAQLEKSRLLSDRFSAERPKGSFSTLEIQRTEQGDSAMYLCASSFLGTRDTQYFGPGTRLTVL.

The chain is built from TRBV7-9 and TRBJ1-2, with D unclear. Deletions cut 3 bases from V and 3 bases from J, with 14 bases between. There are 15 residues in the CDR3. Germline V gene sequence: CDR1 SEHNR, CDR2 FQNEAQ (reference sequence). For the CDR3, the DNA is TGTGCCAGCAGCTTCTCCGAGGGAGGAGACTATGGCTACACCTTC. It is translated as CASSFSEGGDYGYTF.

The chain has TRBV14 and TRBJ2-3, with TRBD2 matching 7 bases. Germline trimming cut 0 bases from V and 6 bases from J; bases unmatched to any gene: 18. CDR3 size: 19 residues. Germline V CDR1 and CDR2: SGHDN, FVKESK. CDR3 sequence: CASSQDFWSAGIVWDTQYF. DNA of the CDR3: TGTGCCAGCAGCCAAGATTTCTGGTCAGCGGGAATCGTCTGGGATACGCAGTATTTT. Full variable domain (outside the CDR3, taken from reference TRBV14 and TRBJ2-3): EAGVTQFPSHSVIEKGQTVTLRCDPISGHDNLYWYRRVMGKEIKFLLHFVKESKQDESGMPNNRFLAERTGGTYSTLKVQPAELEDSGVYFCASSQDFWSAGIVWDTQYFGPGTRLTVL.